This T cell receptor beta chain was identified in a study of monozygotic twins with inflammatory bowel disease. Study-level findings and limits: Ultimately, a single strong signal or clonotype associated with IBD was not supported.

Input per TCR library consisted of roughly 4,000 ng of total RNA. Template switching introduced UMIs that contain a 6-nucleotide sample barcode. Reanalyzing the 5' RACE reads, TCRdb keeps one entry per CDR3 protein, without DNA. Its table lists roughly 320,000 distinct CDR3 sequences. Per the germline V gene, CDR1 is SEHNR and CDR2 is FQNEAQ (reference sequence). The CDR3 contains 15 residues. Worth noting for this clonotype: Its antigen is as yet unknown.

Unfractionated whole blood yielded total RNA, and T cells were not sorted. What was sequenced was blood. The clonotype was recovered from a human donor with ulcerative colitis or Crohn's disease, or a healthy co-twin of an affected twin (not recorded which). The chain recombines TRBV7-9 with TRBJ1-5; the TCRdb D gene call, TRBD1, has no DNA to confirm it. CDR3 loop: CASSRGTGVSQPQHF. Variable domain in full (rest from reference TRBV7-9 and TRBJ1-5): DTGVSQNPRHKITKRGQNVTFRCDPISEHNRLYWYRQTLGQGPEFLTYFQNEAQLEKSRLLSDRFSAERPKGSFSTLEIQRTEQGDSAMYLCASSRGTGVSQPQHFGDGTRLSIL.